A single sample is the source of the 15 T cell receptor beta chains below, sequenced in a study of blood T cell repertoires in COVID-19. Assay used: immunoSEQ multiplex PCR; TCRdb lists only in-frame clones, some missing. Among roughly 48,000 clones listed, 85% to 90% were seen once. Sequenced material: peripheral blood. The receptors derive from a human donor in a cohort sampled during active COVID-19.

The rearrangement uses TRBV27 and TRBJ2-3; D is possibly TRBD1 (6 bases). The CDR3 extends over 14 amino acids. Germline V gene lookup returns CDR1 MNHEY and CDR2 SMNVEV (reference sequence). Trimming removed 7 bases at V and 2 bases at J, with 13 bases between. CDR3 sequence reads: CASTRTGITDTQYF. The CDR3, as DNA: TGTGCCAGCACGCGCACAGGGATCACAGATACGCAGTATTTT.

The chain couples TRBV28 to TRBJ2-1; 11 bases agree with TRBD2. The V and J ends lost 8 bases and 7 bases, in that order; junction bases with no gene match: 10. The CDR3 length is 15 residues. The germline V gene encodes CDR1 MDHEN and CDR2 SYDVKM. The CDR3 DNA reads TGTGCCAGCCGTAACCGGGCTAGCGGGGGGAATGAGCAGTTCTTC. It yields the protein CASRNRASGGNEQFF.

The chain employs TRBV2 and TRBJ1-2, with 10 bases matching TRBD1. V was pared by 10 bases and J by 5 bases, with 10 bases of the junction left unmatched. The germline gives CDR1 SNHLY, CDR2 FYNNEI. CDR3 size: 14 residues. DNA of the CDR3: TGTGCCACTAAAGGGACAGGGGTAGGGTATGGCTACACCTTC. It specifies CATKGTGVGYGYTF.

This chain connects TRBV18 to TRBJ1-1; 10 bases fit TRBD1. V trimming: 4 bases; J trimming: 7 bases; junction bases outside the gene matches: 6. CDR3 size: 14 residues. CDR1 is KGHSH, CDR2 LQKENI, per germline. This chain's CDR3 is CASSRPGTGDEAFF. In nucleotides, the CDR3 is TGTGCCAGCTCACGTCCCGGGACAGGGGATGAAGCTTTCTTT.

This clone occurred once. The J gene is TRBJ2-5, the V gene TRBV15; tentatively, D is TRBD1 (6 bases). The V and J ends lost 1 base and 2 bases respectively, with 14 bases between them. The germline V gene has CDR1 LNHNV and CDR2 YYDKDF (reference sequence). CDR3 length: 16 amino acids. The CDR3 loop reads CATSRAYTGYQETQYF. CDR3 in DNA: TGTGCCACCAGCAGAGCGTACACAGGGTATCAAGAGACCCAGTACTTC.

This clone is medium-sized (0.01 to 0.1%) within its sample. This chain uses TRBV9 with TRBJ2-2; 10 positions agree with TRBD1. Unmatched junction bases numbered 5, after V lost 6 bases and J lost 0 bases. Germline V gives CDR1 SGDLS, CDR2 YYNGEE. This CDR3 has 16 residues. CDR3 residues: CASKGQGFSNTGELFF. The CDR3 coding sequence is TGTGCCAGCAAGGGACAGGGGTTTTCGAACACCGGGGAGCTGTTTTTT.

V and J are TRBV7-9 and TRBJ1-2, with 10 bases lining up with TRBD1. CDR1 is SEHNR and CDR2 is FQNEAQ in the germline V gene (reference sequence). This CDR3 has 16 amino acids. V shed 5 bases and J 3 bases; nucleotides not matched to a gene: 9. CDR3 DNA: TGTGCCAGCAGCACACGGACAGGGGGTAGCTACTATGGCTACACCTTC. Translation: CASSTRTGGSYYGYTF.

The chain links TRBV7-9 to TRBJ2-7; D gene ambiguous. CDR3 length: 11 residues. The germline gives CDR1 SEHNR, CDR2 FQNEAQ (reference sequence). Deletions cut 5 bases from V and 2 bases from J, with 4 bases between. This chain's CDR3 is CASSPAYEQYF. CDR3 DNA sequence: TGTGCCAGCAGCCCTGCCTACGAGCAGTACTTC.

V and J are TRBV7-2 and TRBJ1-6; 7 bases map to TRBD1. Germline CDR1 SGHTA, CDR2 FQGNSA. The J segment lost 8 bases and the V segment lost 6 bases, leaving 7 bases of the junction unmatched. The CDR3 is 14 amino acids. The DNA for the CDR3 is TGTGCCAGCAGACTCGACAGGGCCTATTCACCCCTCCACTTT. Encoded protein: CASRLDRAYSPLHF.

The V gene is TRBV11-3, the J gene TRBJ2-3; 16 positions agree with TRBD2. The V gene end was trimmed by 2 bases and the J gene end by 6 bases; junction bases not matched to a gene: 11. There are 19 residues in the CDR3. Looked up from germline, CDR1 is SGHNT and CDR2 is YENEEA. In DNA form, the CDR3 reads TGTGCCAGCAGCTTACGTCCCGGGACTAGCGGGGGGGCCGCCGATACGCAGTATTTT. Translation gives CASSLRPGTSGGAADTQYF.

V and J are TRBV10-2 and TRBJ2-5, with 11 bases identical to TRBD2. Germline V gives CDR1 WSHSY, CDR2 SAAADI. V shed 8 bases, J shed 3 bases, and the junction held 8 bases outside the gene matches. The length of the CDR3 is 15 residues. The CDR3 here is CASGPSGGIKETQYF. In DNA form, the CDR3 reads TGCGCCAGCGGACCTAGCGGGGGGATCAAAGAGACCCAGTACTTC.

This clone was counted a few times. This chain joins TRBV28 and TRBJ1-5; 8 bases fit TRBD1. Looked up from germline, CDR1 is MDHEN and CDR2 is SYDVKM. Trimming removed 4 bases from V and 2 bases from J; junction bases left unmatched: 4. This CDR3 comprises 15 residues. The CDR3 nucleotides read TGTGCCAGCAGTTACGGACAGGGAGGCAATCAGCCCCAGCATTTT. It codes for CASSYGQGGNQPQHF.

In this sample, this clone turned up once. The chain uses TRBV21-1 and TRBJ2-7; the table calls TRBD1, which could not be checked here. TRBV21-1 is a documented pseudogene. The CDR3 has 17 amino acids. CDR3 sequence: CASSKHPQSGGYYEQYF. As DNA, the CDR3 is TGTGCCAGCAGCAAACACCCCCAATCAGGGGGTTATTACGAGCAGTACTTC.

V usage is TRBV6-5 and J usage is TRBJ1-4, with TRBD1 matching over 8 bases. Germline CDR1 reads MNHEY; CDR2 reads SVGAGI. The CDR3 runs to 15 residues. The junction had 9 bases not matched to a gene; V was cut back by 7 bases and J by 5 bases. The chain's CDR3 is CASTPGQGLNEKLFF. The CDR3 coding sequence is TGTGCCAGCACACCCGGACAGGGCCTAAATGAAAAACTGTTTTTT.

V usage is TRBV5-4 and J usage is TRBJ1-2; perhaps TRBD1 as D (5 bases). The germline V and J ends were trimmed by 2 bases and 5 bases, with 10 bases remaining between them. The V gene's germline CDR1 is SGHNT and CDR2 YYREEE (reference sequence). This CDR3 contains 13 residues. The CDR3 loop reads CASSLQEGYGYTF. CDR3 in DNA: TGTGCCAGCAGCTTACAGGAGGGTTATGGCTACACCTTC. The variable domain in full, completed from reference TRBV5-4 and TRBJ1-2, reads ETGVTQSPTHLIKTRGQQVTLRCSSQSGHNTVSWYQQALGQGPQFIFQYYREEENGRGNFPPRFSGLQFPNYSSELNVNALELDDSALYLCASSLQEGYGYTFGSGTRLTVV.